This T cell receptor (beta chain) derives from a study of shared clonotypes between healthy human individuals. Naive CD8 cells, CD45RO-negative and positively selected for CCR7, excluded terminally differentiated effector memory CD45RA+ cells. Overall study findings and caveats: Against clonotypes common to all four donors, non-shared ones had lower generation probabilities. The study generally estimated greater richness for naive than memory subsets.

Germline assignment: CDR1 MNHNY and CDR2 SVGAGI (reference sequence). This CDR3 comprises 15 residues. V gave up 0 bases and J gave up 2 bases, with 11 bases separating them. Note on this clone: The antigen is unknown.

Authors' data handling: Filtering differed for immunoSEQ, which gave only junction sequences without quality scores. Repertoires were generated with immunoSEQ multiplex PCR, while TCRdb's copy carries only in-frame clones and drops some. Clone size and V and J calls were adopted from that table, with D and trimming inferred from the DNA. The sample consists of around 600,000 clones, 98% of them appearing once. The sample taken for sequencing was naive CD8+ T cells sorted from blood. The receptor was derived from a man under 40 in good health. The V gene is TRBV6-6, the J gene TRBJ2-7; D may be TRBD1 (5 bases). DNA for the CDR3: TGTGCCAGCAGTTACTCGATACAGGCCACCTACGAGCAGTACTTC. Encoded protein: CASSYSIQATYEQYF.